This T cell receptor (beta chain) originates from a study of long-term antiretroviral therapy in people with HIV. Germline trimming cut 4 bases from V and 10 bases from J; bases unmatched to any gene: 5. This CDR3 has 14 amino acids. Germline CDR1 SGHDN, CDR2 FVKESK. The run of the v3.0 immunoSEQ assay was at survey level. Assay: immunoSEQ multiplex PCR; the TCRdb copy retains only in-frame clones and omits some. The sample has roughly 28,000 clones, about 88% seen once. Sequenced here: unsorted PBMCs, sampled roughly 2.6 years after starting antiretroviral therapy. The TCR comes from a middle-aged man with HIV. The chain links TRBV14 to TRBJ1-6; 9 bases match TRBD1. The chain's CDR3 is CASSPTGGWSPLHF. The CDR3 nucleotides read TGTGCCAGCAGCCCAACAGGGGGCTGGTCACCCCTCCACTTT.